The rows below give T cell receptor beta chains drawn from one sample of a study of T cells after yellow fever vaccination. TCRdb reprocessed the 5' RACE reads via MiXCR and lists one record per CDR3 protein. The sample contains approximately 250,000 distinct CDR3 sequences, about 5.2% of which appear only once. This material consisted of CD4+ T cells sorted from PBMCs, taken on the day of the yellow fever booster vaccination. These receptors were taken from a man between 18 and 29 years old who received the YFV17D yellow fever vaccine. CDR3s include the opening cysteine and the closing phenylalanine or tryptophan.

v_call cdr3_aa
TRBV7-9 CASSSRDRDRSNYGYTF
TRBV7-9 CATQRGTHNEKLFF
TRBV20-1 CSARTRGGRTEAFF
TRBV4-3 CASSQPGRANYGYTF
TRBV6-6 CASRSGGGGNQPQHF
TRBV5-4 CASSFSRRGQFF
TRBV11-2 CASSPAGDGQPQHF
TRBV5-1 CASSLFGGTEAFF
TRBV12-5 CASGLGTVNTEAFF
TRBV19 CASSIDRGREQFF
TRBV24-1 CATSPLGQTNSDEQFF
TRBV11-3 CASSPTHRGQNQPQHF
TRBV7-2 CASSAAIGTGYTF
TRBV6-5 CASSYSWGTQYF
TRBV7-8 CASSSTRLARTDTQYF
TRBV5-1 CASSLVPPGQGGETQYF
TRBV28 CASSSHKGWLRDRGKPQHF
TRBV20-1 CSAAPSGGPRTGPQFF
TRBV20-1 CSARYSSYEQYF
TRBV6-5 CASRRDRVSEAFF
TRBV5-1 CASSLGTGGDEQFF
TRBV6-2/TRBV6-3 CAGRGDNTGELFF
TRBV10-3 CAISAGTGGLETQYF
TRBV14 CASSQGRNTEAFF